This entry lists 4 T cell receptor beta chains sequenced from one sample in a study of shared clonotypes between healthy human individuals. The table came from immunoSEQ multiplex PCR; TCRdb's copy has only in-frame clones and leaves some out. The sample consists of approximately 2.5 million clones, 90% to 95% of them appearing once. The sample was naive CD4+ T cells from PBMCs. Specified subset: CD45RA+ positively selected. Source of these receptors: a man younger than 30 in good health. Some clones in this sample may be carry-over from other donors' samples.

The CDR3 spells CASSFGQFNEKLFF. CDR3 nucleotide sequence: TGTGCCAGCAGTTTCGGACAGTTTAATGAAAAACTGTTTTTT. The chain has TRBV28 and TRBJ1-4; D is possibly TRBD1 (6 bases). The CDR3 has 14 amino acids. The germline V gene has CDR1 MDHEN and CDR2 SYDVKM. V lost 3 bases and J 4 bases, leaving 9 bases between the germline ends.

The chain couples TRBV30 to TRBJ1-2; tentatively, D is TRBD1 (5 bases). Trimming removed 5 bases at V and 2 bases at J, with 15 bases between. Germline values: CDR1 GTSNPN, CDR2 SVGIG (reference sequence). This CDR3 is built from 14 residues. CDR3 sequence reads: CAWSGKAGNYGYTF. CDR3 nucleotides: TGTGCCTGGTCCGGAAAAGCAGGGAACTATGGCTACACCTTC.

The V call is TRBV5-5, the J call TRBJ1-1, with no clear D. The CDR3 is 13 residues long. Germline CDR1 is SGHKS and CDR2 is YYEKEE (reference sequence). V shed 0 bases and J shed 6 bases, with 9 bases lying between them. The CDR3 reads CASSLGTLPEAFF. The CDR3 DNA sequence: TGTGCCAGCAGCTTGGGGACCCTACCTGAAGCTTTCTTT.

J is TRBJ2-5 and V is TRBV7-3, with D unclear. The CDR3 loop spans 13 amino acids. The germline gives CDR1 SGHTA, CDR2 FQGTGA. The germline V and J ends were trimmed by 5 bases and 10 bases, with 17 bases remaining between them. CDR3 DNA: TGTGCCAGCAGCCGGACGCCAGACTTGGACCAGTACTTC. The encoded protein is CASSRTPDLDQYF.